Reported below is one T cell receptor beta chain. The target antigen is unknown. The sample comes from a study of post-analysis software for immune sequencing data. The overall study: Recorded subtypes: relapsing-remitting, secondary progressive, progressive-relapsing; some patients unannotated.

Unique molecular identifiers were built into the TCR beta cDNA libraries. T cells numbering 1 to 10 million yielded roughly 500,000 cDNA molecules. TCRdb recomputed calls from the PCR reads with MiXCR, one row per CDR3 protein. The sample lists hundreds of thousands of distinct CDR3 sequences, roughly 27% seen once, with approximately 0.6% in the top ten. The ends lost 9 bases at V and 0 bases at J; junction bases unmatched: 5. CDR3 length equals 15 residues. Germline lookup yields CDR1 ENHRY and CDR2 SYGVKD. Study outcomes and limitations: Same-batch samples co-clustered strongly by F measure. Patients used about five TRBV segments, including TRBV5-6, TRBV5-1 and TRBV20-1, more often than controls. Multiple sclerosis patients showed significantly lower normalized Chao1 diversity than controls did.

The chain employs TRBV10-3 and TRBJ2-1; 10 nucleotides agree with TRBD1. The specimen sequenced was blood. This clonotype originated in a girl aged 5 to 17 with multiple sclerosis. CDR3 region: CAIGQGVRSYNEQFF. In DNA form, the CDR3 reads TGTGCCATAGGACAGGGGGTACGCTCCTACAATGAGCAGTTCTTC.